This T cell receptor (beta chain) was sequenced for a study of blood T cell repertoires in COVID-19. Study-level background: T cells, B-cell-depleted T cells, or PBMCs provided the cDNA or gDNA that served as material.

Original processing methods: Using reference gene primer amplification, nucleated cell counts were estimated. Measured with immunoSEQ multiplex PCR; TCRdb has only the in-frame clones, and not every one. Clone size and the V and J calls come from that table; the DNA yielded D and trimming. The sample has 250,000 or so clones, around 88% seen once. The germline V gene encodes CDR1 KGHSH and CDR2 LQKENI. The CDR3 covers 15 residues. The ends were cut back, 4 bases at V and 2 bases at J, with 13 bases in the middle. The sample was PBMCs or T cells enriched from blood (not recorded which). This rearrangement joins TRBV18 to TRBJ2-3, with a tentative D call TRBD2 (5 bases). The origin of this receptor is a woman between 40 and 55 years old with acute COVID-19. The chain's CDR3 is CASSLSTGFTDTQYF. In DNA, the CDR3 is TGTGCCAGCTCACTAAGTACGGGGTTCACAGATACGCAGTATTTT.